The 13 T cell receptor beta chains given below trace back to one sample, sequenced in a study of T cell repertoires in ileal Crohn's disease (dated by TCRdb to between 2018 and 2020). The receptor library was made with the immunoSEQ multiplex PCR assay. TCRdb retrieved this table from immuneACCESS and kept in-frame rearrangements only. Not all clones are present; in checked studies, unresolved V genes account for under half, and no reason is known for the remainder. The sample table records 6,000 to 7,500 clones; approximately 80% of these occur just once. Jointly, the top ten make up around 5.3% of the sample. Material for sequencing was ileal tissue. Every receptor here comes from an adult with Crohn's disease.

The chain couples TRBV15 to TRBJ1-2, with D perhaps matching TRBD1 (5 bases). The germline V and J ends were trimmed by 0 bases and 11 bases, with 19 bases remaining between them. The germline V gene has CDR1 LNHNV and CDR2 YYDKDF (reference sequence). This CDR3 spans 15 amino acids. The CDR3 spells CATSREPGDGLRYTF. The DNA of the CDR3 is TGTGCCACCAGCAGAGAGCCGGGGGACGGCCTTCGTTACACCTTC.

This clone was seen once. The J gene is TRBJ2-7, the V gene TRBV27; a possible D gene is TRBD1 (6 bases). Germline V lookup: CDR1 MNHEY, CDR2 SMNVEV (reference sequence). Trimming pared 6 bases from V and 4 bases from J, leaving 13 bases between. This CDR3 spans 13 amino acids. CDR3 sequence (DNA): TGTGCCAGCAGCCTACAGGGTTCGTACGAGCAGTACTTC. It codes for CASSLQGSYEQYF.

The chain is built from TRBV15 and TRBJ2-5; TRBD2 matches 8 bases. The J call may be in error: the DNA end matches TRBJ2-7 better. Germline V gene lookup returns CDR1 LNHNV and CDR2 YYDKDF (reference sequence). CDR3 size: 15 residues. For the CDR3, the DNA is TGTGCCACCGCGGTAGCGGGATCCAGCTCCTACGAGCAGTACTTC. Protein sequence: CATAVAGSSSYEQYF.

The rearrangement joins TRBV2 to TRBJ2-1; 10 bases agree with TRBD2. V lost 5 bases and J lost 13; bases outside the gene matches: 2. The CDR3 covers 11 residues. Germline assignment: CDR1 SNHLY and CDR2 FYNNEI. The CDR3 loop is CASSLAGGQFF. The CDR3 DNA reads TGTGCCAGCAGTTTAGCGGGAGGACAGTTCTTC.

This rearrangement joins TRBV5-1 to TRBJ2-3, with 7 bases lining up with TRBD1. This CDR3 is 14 amino acids long. Germline trimming cut 6 bases from V and 3 bases from J; bases unmatched to any gene: 7. The V gene's germline CDR1 is SGHRS and CDR2 YFSETQ. DNA of the CDR3: TGCGCCAGCACCGCGACAGGGAAGACAGATACGCAGTATTTT. Its translation: CASTATGKTDTQYF.

The chain recombines TRBV19 with TRBJ2-2; D not certain. From germline, CDR1 is LNHDA and CDR2 SQIVND (reference sequence). This CDR3 is 16 amino acids long. Trimming cost V 2 bases and J 0 bases, with 10 bases left between them. In DNA, the CDR3 is TGTGCCAGTAGTATATCTCCAGGCACGAACACCGGGGAGCTGTTTTTT. Its translation: CASSISPGTNTGELFF.

This clone was counted only a few times. This sequence joins TRBV5-6 and TRBJ1-1; no firm D call. Germline CDR1 is SGHDT and CDR2 is YYEEEE. This CDR3 comprises 13 residues. V gave up 1 base and J gave up 2 bases, with 6 bases separating them. DNA of the CDR3: TGTGCCAGCAGCTTGACCACAAACACTGAAGCTTTCTTT. It encodes CASSLTTNTEAFF.

J is TRBJ2-3 and V is TRBV5-1; possibly TRBD2 for D (6 bases). V lost 4 bases and J lost 1, with 22 bases in between. Germline values: CDR1 SGHRS, CDR2 YFSETQ. This CDR3 is built from 18 residues. CDR3 in amino acids: CASSPEMEWGGGTDTQYF. The CDR3 bases are TGCGCCAGCAGCCCGGAGATGGAATGGGGAGGAGGCACAGATACGCAGTATTTT.

The V gene is TRBV7-2, the J gene TRBJ1-1; no clear D gene. Germline V gene data show CDR1 as SGHTA and CDR2 as FQGNSA. V was cut by 1 base and J by 6 bases, with 9 bases left in between. The CDR3 is 13 residues long. CDR3 sequence: CASSLVGIAEAFF. The CDR3 region has the DNA TGTGCCAGCAGCTTAGTTGGCATTGCTGAAGCTTTCTTT. Filled out from reference TRBV7-2 and TRBJ1-1, the complete variable domain reads GAGVSQSPSNKVTEKGKDVELRCDPISGHTALYWYRQSLGQGLEFLIYFQGNSAPDKSGLPSDRFSAERTGGSVSTLTIQRTQQEDSAVYLCASSLVGIAEAFFGQGTRLTVV.

This clone turned up a few times. This sequence joins TRBV6-4 and TRBJ2-1; TRBD2 matches 14 bases. V was pared by 2 bases and J by 8 bases, with 2 bases of the junction left unmatched. Germline CDR1 reads MRHNA; CDR2 reads SNTAGT. There are 15 residues in the CDR3. DNA of the CDR3: TGTGCCAGCAGTGACGGGACTAGCGGGAGTGATGAGCAGTTCTTC. Translated, it gives CASSDGTSGSDEQFF.

The CDR3 loop reads CASGVSLAEHTGELFF. CDR3 in DNA: TGTGCTAGTGGGGTCTCCCTAGCGGAACACACCGGGGAGCTGTTTTTT. The chain carries TRBV12-5 and TRBJ2-2; 7 bases agree with TRBD2. The CDR3 is 16 amino acids. The V segment lost 6 bases and the J segment 3 bases; nucleotides outside the gene matches: 10. Looked up from germline, CDR1 is LGHNT and CDR2 is FRNRAP.

This clone was recorded once. V gene TRBV7-9 combines with J gene TRBJ1-5; D might be TRBD1 (6 bases). Trimming cost V 3 bases and J 9 bases, with 15 bases left between them. This CDR3 contains 14 residues. Germline V gene lookup returns CDR1 SEHNR and CDR2 FQNEAQ (reference sequence). The CDR3 spells CASSLGAGDGPQHF. CDR3 nucleotide sequence: TGTGCCAGCAGCTTGGGGGCAGGGGATGGGCCCCAGCATTTT. Full variable domain (outside the CDR3, taken from reference TRBV7-9 and TRBJ1-5): DTGVSQNPRHKITKRGQNVTFRCDPISEHNRLYWYRQTLGQGPEFLTYFQNEAQLEKSRLLSDRFSAERPKGSFSTLEIQRTEQGDSAMYLCASSLGAGDGPQHFGDGTRLSIL.

This clone was seen more than once but under ten times. The genes are TRBV14 and TRBJ2-1; 8 bases line up with TRBD1. The CDR3 spans 14 residues. Germline assignment: CDR1 SGHDN and CDR2 FVKESK. V shed 4 bases, J shed 12 bases, and the junction held 11 bases outside the gene matches. In DNA form, the CDR3 reads TGTGCCAGCAGCCCGGGGACAGGTCCTAGAGGGCAGTTCTTC. Protein sequence: CASSPGTGPRGQFF.